This TCR beta chain was documented in a study of cytomegalovirus exposure and HLA in healthy donors. Across the study: From HLA-typed donors, an early data release held about 85 million unique TCRs. Study outcomes and limitations: Sequencing likely generated an artifact that appeared as a cluster of highly shared sequence variants. As was reported, the classifier diagnosed cytomegalovirus status with high specificity and sensitivity.

In the PCR, 60 Vbeta and 13 Jbeta primers were used. The data were produced by immunoSEQ multiplex PCR, yet TCRdb's version contains in-frame clones alone and is incomplete. The sample holds 160,000 or so clones, roughly 80% seen once. In regard to this clone: Its antigen remains unidentified.

Among the donors, all were healthy bone marrow donors. The CDR3 is 13 amino acids. The ends lost 8 bases at V and 0 bases at J; junction bases unmatched: 4. CDR1 and CDR2 (germline): WSHSY, SAAADI. The rearrangement joins TRBV10-2 to TRBJ2-7; 7 bases match TRBD1. Specimen: PBMCs. The TCR comes from a male donor in good health and CMV-seropositive. The CDR3 DNA sequence: TGCGCCAGCTTGGGACAGAACTCCTACGAGCAGTACTTC. It encodes CASLGQNSYEQYF.